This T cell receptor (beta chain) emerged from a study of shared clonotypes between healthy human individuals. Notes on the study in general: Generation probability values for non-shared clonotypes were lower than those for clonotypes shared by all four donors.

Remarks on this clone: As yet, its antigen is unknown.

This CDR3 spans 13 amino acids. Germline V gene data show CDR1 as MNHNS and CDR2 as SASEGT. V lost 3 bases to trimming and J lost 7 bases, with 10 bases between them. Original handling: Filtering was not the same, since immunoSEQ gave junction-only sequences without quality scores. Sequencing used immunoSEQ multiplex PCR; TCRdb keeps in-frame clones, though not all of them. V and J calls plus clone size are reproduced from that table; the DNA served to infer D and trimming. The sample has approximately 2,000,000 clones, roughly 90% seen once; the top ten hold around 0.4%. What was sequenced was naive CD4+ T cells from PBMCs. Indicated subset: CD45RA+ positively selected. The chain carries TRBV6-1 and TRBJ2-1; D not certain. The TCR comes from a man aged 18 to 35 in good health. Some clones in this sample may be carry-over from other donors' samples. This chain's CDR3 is CASSDQRGNEQFF. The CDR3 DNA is TGTGCCAGCAGTGACCAGAGAGGTAATGAGCAGTTCTTC.